This TCR beta chain was retrieved from a study of blood T cell repertoires in COVID-19. CDR3 length: 20 residues. Trimming took 0 bases from V and 4 from J; bases not matched to a gene: 14. Germline CDR1 reads SGHNT; CDR2 reads YENEEA. In the original processing: Researchers report that nucleated cell counts were estimated from reference gene primer amplification. TCRdb's table, derived via immunoSEQ multiplex PCR, lists solely in-frame clones and lacks some. The V and J calls and clone size are taken from that table; D and trimming were inferred from the DNA. The sample includes 200,000 to 300,000 clones, 92% of them seen just once.

The rearrangement uses TRBV11-3 and TRBJ2-2; TRBD2 agrees at 10 bases. Sample: peripheral blood. The TCR originated in a man aged 25-45 years with COVID-19, enrolled during active disease. The CDR3 reads CASSLELAGGLPAGTGELFF. DNA for the CDR3: TGTGCCAGCAGCTTAGAATTAGCGGGGGGTCTACCCGCTGGCACCGGGGAGCTGTTTTTT.